The 2 T cell receptor beta chains presented below share a single source sample, sequenced in a study of blood T cells in healthy people across ages. Primed by a sample-barcoded 5' primer and a J-beta primer mix, a second PCR proceeded for about 7 to 11 cycles. TCRdb passed the 5' RACE reads through MiXCR, listing each CDR3 protein once. The sample has roughly 730,000 distinct CDR3 sequences; approximately 53% are singletons. Sequencing was performed on blood. These receptor sequences come from a middle-aged man in good health.

The chain recombines TRBV12-3 or TRBV12-4 with TRBJ2-1; D perhaps matches TRBD1 (6 bases). CDR3 length: 15 residues. The V end lost 3 bases, the J end lost 9 bases, and 18 bases lay between the germline ends. The DNA of the CDR3 is TGTGCCAGCAGTTTGCAAGGGACAATCTCGGGTGAGCAGTTCTTC. It codes for CASSLQGTISGEQFF.

The chain joins TRBV7-3 to TRBJ2-3; unclear D gene. Trimming removed 4 bases from V and 3 bases from J, with 14 bases in between. The germline CDR1 and CDR2 sequences are SGHTA and FQGTGA. CDR3 length: 15 residues. CDR3 protein: CASSSQNLETDTQYF. The CDR3 coding sequence is TGTGCCAGCAGCTCCCAAAACCTGGAGACAGATACGCAGTATTTT.